The 32 T cell receptor beta chains presented below share a single source sample, sequenced in a study of beta chain features in type 1 diabetes. Of the isolated RNA, all was reverse transcribed, and so the sequenced material was expressed TCRB transcripts. The assay was immunoSEQ multiplex PCR, and TCRdb's table has in-frame clones only and misses some. The sample includes about 900,000 clones, around a sixth of them seen just once. The sample comprised naive CD4+ T cells from blood. The source of these receptors is a woman younger than 35 in good health.

This clone has a handful of counts. The V call is TRBV11-2, the J call TRBJ2-3; D possibly corresponds to TRBD1 (5 bases). Germline V gives CDR1 SGHAT, CDR2 FQNNGV. Trimming stripped 5 bases from V and 2 bases from J, with 14 bases between. The CDR3 sequence is 15 residues long. In DNA form, the CDR3 reads TGTGCCAGCAGCCCAACCACGGACACCACAGATACGCAGTATTTT. It is translated as CASSPTTDTTDTQYF. Variable domain in full (rest from reference TRBV11-2 and TRBJ2-3): EAGVAQSPRYKIIEKRQSVAFWCNPISGHATLYWYQQILGQGPKLLIQFQNNGVVDDSQLPKDRFSAERLKGVDSTLKIQPAKLEDSAVYLCASSPTTDTTDTQYFGPGTRLTVL.

This clone occurred a few times. The chain links TRBV7-9 to TRBJ2-1; 8 bases fit TRBD2. There are 18 residues in the CDR3. J gave up 12 bases and V 5 bases, and 24 bases lay outside the gene matches. Germline V CDR1 and CDR2: SEHNR, FQNEAQ (reference sequence). CDR3 nucleotides: TGTGCCAGCAGCCACGTTTCTTACGGTGCGGGAGGCTCTCGTGGGCAGTTCTTC. Its protein product is CASSHVSYGAGGSRGQFF.

The J gene is TRBJ2-1, the V gene TRBV7-3; 8 nucleotides align to TRBD1. The CDR3 extends over 16 amino acids. Trimming cost V 0 bases and J 7 bases; bases outside gene matches: 8. The germline V gene has CDR1 SGHTA and CDR2 FQGTGA. In nucleotides, the CDR3 is TGTGCCAGCAGCTTAACTGGGAATCAGGGGGCTAATGAGCAGTTCTTC. Amino acids: CASSLTGNQGANEQFF.

This clone was picked up a small number of times. J is TRBJ2-3 and V is TRBV28, with D possibly being TRBD2 (6 bases). The CDR3 loop spans 14 amino acids. CDR1 MDHEN and CDR2 SYDVKM come from the germline V gene. V lost 8 bases, J lost 0 bases, and 12 bases lay in between. CDR3 in DNA: TGTGCCAGCTCATCGGGAGACAGCACAGATACGCAGTATTTT. Translated: CASSSGDSTDTQYF.

This clone was detected a few times. This chain joins TRBV6-5 and TRBJ1-3; no reliable D call. CDR1 is MNHEY and CDR2 is SVGAGI in the germline V gene. The CDR3 spans 15 residues. The V gene lost 6 bases and the J gene lost 0 bases, with 12 bases spanning the gap. The CDR3 DNA is TGTGCCAGCAGCTTATCGACCCGCTCTGGAAACACCATATATTTT. Translating it yields CASSLSTRSGNTIYF.

This chain links TRBV27 with TRBJ2-7, with 8 positions matching TRBD2. The CDR3 spans 15 residues. J gave up 2 bases and V 5 bases, and 8 bases lay outside the gene matches. Germline values: CDR1 MNHEY, CDR2 SMNVEV (reference sequence). The CDR3 DNA sequence: TGTGCCAGCAGTACGATAGCGGGACCCGCCTACGAGCAGTACTTC. Amino acid sequence: CASSTIAGPAYEQYF.

The chain joins TRBV2 to TRBJ2-7; D may match TRBD1 or TRBD2 (5 bases each). The germline gives CDR1 SNHLY, CDR2 FYNNEI. CDR3 length equals 13 residues. Trimming left V 7 bases short and J 3 bases short, with 13 bases between. As DNA, the CDR3 is TGTGCCAGCACCAGGGACGTGAACTACGAGCAGTACTTC. This translates into CASTRDVNYEQYF.

This clone was found a few times. This chain connects TRBV29-1 to TRBJ1-2, with TRBD1 identical over 10 bases. Germline CDR1 is SQVTM and CDR2 is ANQGSEA. The V segment lost 5 bases and the J segment 6 bases; nucleotides outside the gene matches: 6. The CDR3 runs 13 residues. The CDR3 DNA is TGCAGCGTTACCTCGGGGACAGGGGATGGCTACACCTTC. Translated, it gives CSVTSGTGDGYTF.

This chain links TRBV5-6 with TRBJ2-7; D gene uncertain. CDR3 size: 14 residues. Germline V CDR1 and CDR2: SGHDT, YYEEEE. V gave up 2 bases and J gave up 2 bases, with 11 bases separating them. The CDR3 nucleotides are TGTGCCAGCAGCTTTAGGCCAGATACCTACGAGCAGTACTTC. Translating gives CASSFRPDTYEQYF.

The chain employs TRBV28 and TRBJ1-2; TRBD1 matches at 10 bases. Per the germline V gene, CDR1 is MDHEN and CDR2 is SYDVKM. The ends lost 5 bases at V and 7 bases at J; junction bases unmatched: 7. The CDR3 has 14 residues. CDR3 coding DNA: TGTGCCAGCAGTAGACAGGGGGCCGGTGGTGGCTACACCTTC. It yields the protein CASSRQGAGGGYTF.

This clone was seen more than once but under ten times. This chain connects TRBV7-2 to TRBJ2-3; no reliable D call. This CDR3 comprises 12 residues. The germline V gene encodes CDR1 SGHTA and CDR2 FQGNSA. V was clipped by 9 bases and J by 3 bases, with 10 bases between them. The CDR3 here is CASSVYTDTQYF. The CDR3 coding sequence is TGTGCCAGTTCTGTCTATACAGATACGCAGTATTTT.

This clone was counted between two and nine times. The chain recombines TRBV18 with TRBJ2-6; no reliable D call. The CDR3 runs to 18 residues. Trimming cost V 7 bases and J 2 bases, with 21 bases left between them. Germline V CDR1 and CDR2: KGHSH, LQKENI. CDR3 nucleotides: TGTGCCAGCTGCCCGTGGGCTGCGTTTGCACCTGGGGCCAACGTCCTGACTTTC. Residues: CASCPWAAFAPGANVLTF.

The V and J genes are TRBV7-9 and TRBJ2-1, with 10 bases that match TRBD1. The CDR3 loop spans 17 amino acids. The germline CDR1 and CDR2 sequences are SEHNR and FQNEAQ (reference sequence). The V gene end was trimmed by 0 bases and the J gene end by 7 bases; junction bases not matched to a gene: 9. The CDR3 loop is CASSLAGGGTGDNEQFF. The CDR3 DNA reads TGTGCCAGCAGCTTAGCCGGCGGAGGGACAGGGGATAATGAGCAGTTCTTC.

This clone was detected once. This chain joins TRBV5-1 and TRBJ1-3, with D hard to call. Germline CDR1 SGHRS, CDR2 YFSETQ. The CDR3 is made up of 15 amino acids. V lost 2 bases, J lost 1 base, and 10 bases lay in between. DNA for the CDR3: TGCGCCAGCAGCTTAACTCCCGGGTCTGGAAACACCATATATTTT. This codes for CASSLTPGSGNTIYF.

This clone was recorded once. A junction end diverges from the germline sequence, so it may reflect a read error. V and J are TRBV6-1 and TRBJ2-3; 8 bases fit TRBD2. The CDR3 contains 14 residues. Germline lookup yields CDR1 MNHNS and CDR2 SASEGT. CDR3 nucleotide sequence: TGTGCCATCAGTGACGGGAGGGAGACAGATACGCAGTATTTT. Amino acids: CAISDGRETDTQYF.

The rearrangement links TRBV28 to TRBJ2-6; 8 positions match TRBD1. This CDR3 is 16 amino acids long. V lost 2 bases, J lost 3 bases, and 3 bases stayed unmatched. The germline gives CDR1 MDHEN, CDR2 SYDVKM. CDR3: CASSLAGGLGANVLTF. For the CDR3, the DNA is TGTGCCAGCAGTTTAGCAGGGGGCCTTGGGGCCAACGTCCTGACTTTC.

In its sample, this clone was seen a few times. V and J are TRBV11-2 and TRBJ2-1; tentatively, D is TRBD2 (7 bases). The germline V and J ends were trimmed by 4 bases and 0 bases, with 10 bases remaining between them. The germline gives CDR1 SGHAT, CDR2 FQNNGV. This CDR3 comprises 15 residues. CDR3 sequence reads: CASSSRGGSYNEQFF. As DNA, the CDR3 is TGTGCCAGCAGCTCTAGGGGGGGCTCCTACAATGAGCAGTTCTTC.

This clone was counted only a few times. The chain carries TRBV6-5 and TRBJ2-7; no definite D call. Per the germline V gene, CDR1 is MNHEY and CDR2 is SVGAGI. The CDR3 is 11 residues long. V was shortened by 9 bases and J by 4 bases, with 10 bases between the two germline ends. As DNA, the CDR3 is TGTGCCAGTGCGTCGTCATACGAGCAGTACTTC. Protein sequence: CASASSYEQYF.

The chain combines TRBV27 with TRBJ2-3, with 7 positions matching TRBD1. CDR3 size: 16 residues. Looked up from germline, CDR1 is MNHEY and CDR2 is SMNVEV (reference sequence). With V trimmed by 5 bases and J by 1 base, 9 bases remained unmatched. CDR3 DNA sequence: TGTGCCAGCAGTCCGTTGACAGGGCCACGCACAGATACGCAGTATTTT. Protein: CASSPLTGPRTDTQYF.

V is TRBV4-3 and J is TRBJ2-7; D remains ambiguous. The germline V gene encodes CDR1 LGHNA and CDR2 YSLEER. The CDR3 covers 15 residues. Trimming took 4 bases from V and 0 from J, leaving 13 bases between them. CDR3 bases: TGCGCCAGCAGCCCTCAAAGTAGTAGCTCCTACGAGCAGTACTTC. Translation gives CASSPQSSSSYEQYF.

This clone was detected only a few times. The rearrangement uses TRBV5-1 and TRBJ2-5; D may be TRBD2 (7 bases). This CDR3 has 16 amino acids. Trimming stripped 7 bases from V and 2 bases from J, with 21 bases between. CDR1 is SGHRS, CDR2 YFSETQ, per germline. The CDR3 sequence is CASGETGLEGQETQYF. CDR3 coding DNA: TGCGCCAGCGGAGAGACAGGACTAGAAGGGCAAGAGACCCAGTACTTC. Full variable domain (missing parts from reference TRBV5-1 and TRBJ2-5): KAGVTQTPRYLIKTRGQQVTLSCSPISGHRSVSWYQQTPGQGLQFLFEYFSETQRNKGNFPGRFSGRQFSNSRSEMNVSTLELGDSALYLCASGETGLEGQETQYFGPGTRLLVL.

The V call is TRBV15, the J call TRBJ1-4, with TRBD1 as a possible D gene (5 bases). The V end lost 4 bases, the J end lost 5 bases, and 17 bases lay between the germline ends. CDR3 length equals 16 residues. The germline V gene has CDR1 LNHNV and CDR2 YYDKDF (reference sequence). In DNA form, the CDR3 reads TGTGCCACCAGCACGGGAAGACAGACAAGGAATGAAAAACTGTTTTTT. Translation gives CATSTGRQTRNEKLFF. The entire variable domain, with the rest obtained from reference TRBV15 and TRBJ1-4, is as follows: DAMVIQNPRYQVTQFGKPVTLSCSQTLNHNVMYWYQQKSSQAPKLLFHYYDKDFNNEADTPDNFQSRRPNTSFCFLDIRSPGLGDTAMYLCATSTGRQTRNEKLFFGSGTQLSVL.

The J gene is TRBJ2-7, the V gene TRBV7-2; D tentatively fits TRBD1 or TRBD2 (5 bases each). V lost 5 bases, J lost 3 bases, and 17 bases lay in between. Germline CDR1 reads SGHTA; CDR2 reads FQGNSA. This CDR3 is built from 15 residues. CDR3: CASSPETAVGYEQYF. The CDR3 bases are TGTGCCAGCAGCCCTGAGACAGCGGTGGGCTACGAGCAGTACTTC.

V and J are TRBV7-2 and TRBJ1-2, with a possible D match to TRBD1 (6 bases). Germline CDR1 is SGHTA and CDR2 is FQGNSA. Trimming removed 4 bases from V and 8 bases from J, with 29 bases in between. This CDR3 region has 18 residues. The CDR3 region is CASSSSRGGWQGKKGYTF. In DNA, the CDR3 is TGTGCCAGCAGCTCCAGTAGAGGTGGTTGGCAGGGGAAGAAAGGCTACACCTTC.

This clone came up a few times. The chain links TRBV2 to TRBJ2-3; D not resolved. Germline assignment: CDR1 SNHLY and CDR2 FYNNEI. Trimming stripped 7 bases from V and 3 bases from J, with 14 bases between. There are 14 residues in the CDR3. Here the CDR3 reads CASNRLVRTDTQYF. The CDR3 DNA reads TGTGCCAGCAATCGGCTAGTCAGAACAGATACGCAGTATTTT. Full variable domain (missing parts from reference TRBV2 and TRBJ2-3): EPEVTQTPSHQVTQMGQEVILRCVPISNHLYFYWYRQILGQKVEFLVSFYNNEISEKSEIFDDQFSVERPDGSNFTLKIRSTKLEDSAMYFCASNRLVRTDTQYFGPGTRLTVL.

The chain uses TRBV5-4 and TRBJ1-1; tentatively, D is TRBD1 (6 bases). Germline V gene lookup returns CDR1 SGHNT and CDR2 YYREEE (reference sequence). The CDR3 extends over 15 amino acids. Deletions cut 1 base from V and 0 bases from J, with 10 bases between. CDR3 protein: CASSLSDRLNTEAFF. For the CDR3, the DNA is TGTGCCAGCAGCTTGTCGGACAGATTGAACACTGAAGCTTTCTTT.

This clone was found a few times. The V call is TRBV9, the J call TRBJ2-1, with D uncertain. CDR3 length equals 13 residues. Germline V gene lookup returns CDR1 SGDLS and CDR2 YYNGEE. Trimming left V 3 bases short and J 6 bases short, with 10 bases between. The CDR3 sequence: CASSAGRTNEQFF. Here the CDR3 DNA reads TGTGCCAGCAGCGCGGGCCGGACCAATGAGCAGTTCTTC. Looking up the rest from reference TRBV9 and TRBJ2-1 gives the full variable domain: DSGVTQTPKHLITATGQRVTLRCSPRSGDLSVYWYQQSLDQGLQFLIQYYNGEERAKGNILERFSAQQFPDLHSELNLSSLELGDSALYFCASSAGRTNEQFFGPGTRLTVL.

The table lists this clone with a few counts. The rearrangement links TRBV7-3 to TRBJ2-5, with 13 bases aligning to TRBD2. Germline lookup yields CDR1 SGHTA and CDR2 FQGTGA. Losses at the gene ends were 5 bases for V and 5 bases for J; bases not matched to a gene: 5. This CDR3 is 15 amino acids long. The CDR3 loop is CASSRTSGGYETQYF. CDR3 DNA sequence: TGTGCCAGCAGCCGGACTAGCGGGGGATATGAGACCCAGTACTTC.

This clone came up a few times. The V and J genes are TRBV28 and TRBJ2-7; D not resolved. Per germline, CDR1 MDHEN and CDR2 SYDVKM. The ends were cut back, 0 bases at V and 3 bases at J, with 12 bases in the middle. This CDR3 is built from 15 residues. This CDR3 is CASSLWIGAFYEQYF. The CDR3, as DNA: TGTGCCAGCAGTTTATGGATCGGAGCCTTCTACGAGCAGTACTTC.

This chain connects TRBV7-8 to TRBJ2-5; unclear D gene. The V gene's germline CDR1 is SGHVS and CDR2 FQNEAQ. The germline V and J ends were trimmed by 0 bases and 3 bases, with 5 bases remaining between them. CDR3 size: 13 residues. CDR3 nucleotide sequence: TGTGCCAGCAGCTTAGCCCCCGAAGAGACCCAGTACTTC. This gives the protein CASSLAPEETQYF.

A few counts support this clone. The chain is built from TRBV2 and TRBJ2-6, with D perhaps TRBD2 (6 bases). Germline loops: CDR1 SNHLY, CDR2 FYNNEI. The V and J ends lost 8 bases and 2 bases respectively, with 7 bases between them. The CDR3 spans 13 residues. CDR3 DNA: TGTGCCAGCGAGCGGGCTGGGGCCAACGTCCTGACTTTC. As protein: CASERAGANVLTF.

This clone turned up a few times. This chain uses TRBV29-1 with TRBJ2-3; 12 bases map to TRBD2. The CDR3 sequence is 14 residues long. From germline, CDR1 is SQVTM and CDR2 ANQGSEA. Losses at the gene ends were 4 bases for V and 5 bases for J; bases not matched to a gene: 4. CDR3 bases: TGCAGCGTTGGGCAGACTAGCGGGAGAGATACGCAGTATTTT. Residues: CSVGQTSGRDTQYF.